The clone carrying this T cell receptor (beta chain) was counted at least ten times. Every sequencing run drew on 15-18 subjects and yielded over 200 million TCR-beta sequences. TCRdb reprocessed the 5' RACE reads via MiXCR and lists one record per CDR3 protein. In the table there are around 14,000 distinct CDR3 sequences, less than 7.5% of which are singletons. The sample is drawn from a study of neurological immune-mediated disorders. The CDR3 extends over 16 amino acids. Germline assignment: CDR1 KGHSH and CDR2 LQKENI. The V gene lost 8 bases and the J gene lost 1 base, with 20 bases spanning the gap.

The J gene is TRBJ1-1, the V gene TRBV18; D not certain. The specimen sequenced was CD8+ T cells from blood. The clonotype was recovered from a woman in her forties in good health. CDR3 amino acids: CASRPPGAGRNTEAFF. In DNA, the CDR3 is TGTGCCAGCAGACCCCCAGGCGCGGGGAGGAACACTGAAGCTTTCTTT.